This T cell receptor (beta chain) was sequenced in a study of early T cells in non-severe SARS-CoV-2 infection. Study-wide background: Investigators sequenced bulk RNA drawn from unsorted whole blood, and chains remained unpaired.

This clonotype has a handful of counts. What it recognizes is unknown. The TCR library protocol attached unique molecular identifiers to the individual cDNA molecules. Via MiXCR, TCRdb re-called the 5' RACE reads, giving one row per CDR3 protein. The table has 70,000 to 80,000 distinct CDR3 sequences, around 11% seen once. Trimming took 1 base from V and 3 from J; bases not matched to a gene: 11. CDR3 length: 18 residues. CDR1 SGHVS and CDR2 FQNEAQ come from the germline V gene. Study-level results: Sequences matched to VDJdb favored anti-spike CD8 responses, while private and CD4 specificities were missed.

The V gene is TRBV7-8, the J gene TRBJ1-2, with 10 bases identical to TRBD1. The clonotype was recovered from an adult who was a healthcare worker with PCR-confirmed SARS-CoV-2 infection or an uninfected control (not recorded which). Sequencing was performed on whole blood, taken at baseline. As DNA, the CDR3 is TGTGCCAGCAGCTTAGGGGGGACAGGGGAGTTCCTATACTATGGCTACACCTTC. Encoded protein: CASSLGGTGEFLYYGYTF. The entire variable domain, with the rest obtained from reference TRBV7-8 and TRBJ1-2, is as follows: GAGVSQSPRYKVAKRGQDVALRCDPISGHVSLFWYQQALGQGPEFLTYFQNEAQLDKSGLPSDRFFAERPEGSVSTLKIQRTQQEDSAVYLCASSLGGTGEFLYYGYTFGSGTRLTVV.